These 7 T cell receptor beta chains share one sample of origin, sequenced in a study of T cells in Graves' hyperthyroidism and ophthalmopathy. Amplification yielded TCR beta CDR3 regions, with RNA transcripts as the source. The primer set for the first-round RT-PCR of the TCR CDR3 was HTBI. MiXCR was run by TCRdb on the multiplex PCR reads, yielding one entry per CDR3 protein. Among roughly 580,000 distinct CDR3 sequences listed, around 14% were seen once. The sample was blood. The source is a woman between 25 and 40 years old with Graves' hyperthyroidism that later progressed to Graves' ophthalmopathy.

In its sample, this clonotype was seen many times. The chain joins TRBV5-4 to TRBJ1-1; D is ambiguous. Germline loops: CDR1 SGHNT, CDR2 YYREEE (reference sequence). The CDR3 sequence is 13 residues long. The V and J ends lost 2 bases and 1 base respectively, with 6 bases between them. Written as DNA, the CDR3 is TGTGCCAGCAGCTTCGACCCGAACACTGAAGCTTTCTTT. This translates into CASSFDPNTEAFF. The full variable domain, its missing parts supplied by reference TRBV5-4 and TRBJ1-1, is ETGVTQSPTHLIKTRGQQVTLRCSSQSGHNTVSWYQQALGQGPQFIFQYYREEENGRGNFPPRFSGLQFPNYSSELNVNALELDDSALYLCASSFDPNTEAFFGQGTRLTVV.

This clonotype has more than one count but fewer than ten. The chain combines TRBV10-3 with TRBJ2-1, with D perhaps matching TRBD2 (6 bases). Germline CDR1 ENHRY, CDR2 SYGVKD. The CDR3 has 17 residues. The ends were cut back, 4 bases at V and 1 base at J, with 17 bases in the middle. CDR3 loop: CAISGYSGEGSYNEQFF. The CDR3 nucleotides are TGTGCCATCAGTGGGTATAGCGGCGAGGGGTCCTACAATGAGCAGTTCTTC.

This clonotype has a count of ten or more. CDR3: CASSFLRFGSNYGYTF. In nucleotides, the CDR3 is TGTGCCAGCAGTTTCCTTCGATTTGGTTCCAACTATGGCTACACCTTC. V gene TRBV28 combines with J gene TRBJ1-2; D unresolved. The germline V gene has CDR1 MDHEN and CDR2 SYDVKM. V lost 3 bases to trimming and J lost 2 bases, with 16 bases between them. The CDR3 has 16 residues.

This clonotype appeared many times. This chain links TRBV5-5 with TRBJ1-1, with a possible D match to TRBD1 (5 bases). V lost 3 bases and J lost 4, with 13 bases in between. CDR3 length: 14 residues. CDR1 is SGHKS and CDR2 is YYEKEE in the germline V gene (reference sequence). The chain's CDR3 is CASSSRVGGTEAFF. Written as DNA, the CDR3 is TGTGCCAGCAGCTCCAGGGTAGGCGGCACTGAAGCTTTCTTT.

In this sample, this clonotype turned up a few times. The chain joins TRBV5-8 to TRBJ1-1; D perhaps matches TRBD1 (5 bases). V was cut by 4 bases and J by 4 bases, with 17 bases left in between. From germline, CDR1 is SGHTS and CDR2 YDEGEE. The CDR3 totals 15 residues. As DNA, the CDR3 is TGTGCCAGCAGCCTATCCTATCGGGGGAGCACTGAAGCTTTCTTT. It translates to CASSLSYRGSTEAFF.

The chain combines TRBV9 with TRBJ1-1; possible D gene TRBD1, 6 bases. Germline loops: CDR1 SGDLS, CDR2 YYNGEE. The CDR3 consists of 15 residues. V lost 3 bases to trimming and J lost 1 base, with 13 bases between them. CDR3 protein: CASSAPGGPNTEAFF. Here the CDR3 DNA reads TGTGCCAGCAGCGCCCCTGGGGGCCCGAACACTGAAGCTTTCTTT.

This clonotype came up many times. The V and J genes are TRBV4-1 and TRBJ2-1; 7 nucleotides line up with TRBD2. V gave up 4 bases and J gave up 10 bases; unmatched junction bases: 13. Germline V lookup: CDR1 MGHRA, CDR2 YSYEKL. The CDR3 extends over 15 amino acids. The CDR3 is CASSPWGGDTGEQFF. In DNA, the CDR3 is TGCGCCAGCAGCCCATGGGGAGGGGATACCGGGGAGCAGTTCTTC.